Sequencing of this T cell receptor beta chain was carried out in a study of blood T cells in healthy people across ages. General study points: Older age went with lower TCR beta diversity per million T cells, in a roughly linear way.

Trimming at V came to 4 bases and at J to 7 bases, leaving 8 bases not matched to a gene. Per the germline V gene, CDR1 is LNHNV and CDR2 is YYDKDF (reference sequence). There are 14 residues in the CDR3. A word on this clonotype: Its antigen is unknown.

A second about 6 to 11 cycle PCR used barcoded and J-beta primers. A single record per CDR3 protein comes from TCRdb applying MiXCR to the 5' RACE reads. Of around 800,000 distinct CDR3 sequences listed, around half are singletons. This sequence joins TRBV15 and TRBJ2-7, with TRBD1 matching 9 bases. The sequence came from a man aged 80 or over in good health. What was sequenced was blood. The CDR3 nucleotides read TGTGCCACCAGCATAATGGGACAGGGCAATGAGCAGTACTTC. Amino acids: CATSIMGQGNEQYF.